The sequence of this T cell receptor (beta chain) was determined in a study of OX40 agonist ivuxolimab in advanced cancers. The CDR3 is made up of 11 amino acids. Germline V gives CDR1 LGHNT, CDR2 FRNRAP. The V end lost 2 bases, the J end lost 6 bases, and 5 bases lay between the germline ends. Profiling relied on immunoSEQ multiplex PCR, and the TCRdb table lists in-frame clones only, not all of them. Counted here are about 94,000 clones, about 88% occurring once; the ten biggest clones make up 0.25% to 0.35%. This chain links TRBV12-5 with TRBJ2-7; D is unresolved. The sequence was obtained from an adult with an advanced solid tumor such as melanoma, head and neck, liver or kidney cancer. Sequenced here: CD4+ or CD8+ T cells sorted from blood, sampled in a trial of the OX40 agonist ivuxolimab. CDR3 DNA sequence: TGTGCTAGTGGTTTGTTGCGCGAGCAGTACTTC. It yields the protein CASGLLREQYF.